This T cell receptor beta chain was retrieved from a study of cytomegalovirus exposure and HLA in healthy donors. Overall study findings and caveats: TRBV6-2, TRBV6-3 and some other V segments were unresolvable in 87-base-pair reads. Later analysis revealed greater clonal expansion in HLA-associated TCR beta chains than in equally common others.

Remarks on this clone: Its antigen remains unknown.

This CDR3 is built from 20 residues. With 60 Vbeta and 13 Jbeta primers, the PCR was carried out. The repertoire was sequenced with immunoSEQ multiplex PCR; TCRdb's copy has only in-frame clones and lacks some. The sample yields some 120,000 clones, 65% to 75% seen once. This sequence originates from a woman aged 50 to 65 in good health and CMV-seropositive. V is TRBV21-1 and J is TRBJ2-5; TRBD1, the table's D call, lacks a check against the DNA. TRBV21-1 is a pseudogene locus. Material for sequencing was PBMCs. The CDR3 spells CASSKKTRARGRLQGETQYF. As DNA, the CDR3 is TGTGCCAGCAGCAAAAAAACTAGGGCAAGGGGGCGCCTCCAAGGAGAGACCCAGTACTTC.